The 22 T cell receptor beta chains below were found in one sample sequenced in a study of T cell repertoires in cytomegalovirus infection. TCRdb recomputed calls from the reads with MiXCR, one row per CDR3 protein. The sample consists of around 350,000 distinct CDR3 sequences, about a sixth of them appearing once. The sequencing input was PBMCs. These receptors originate from a human donor in good health (CMV status not recorded). Some clones in this sample may be carry-over from other donors' samples.

The CDR3 nucleotides are TGTGCCAGCAGCCAGGACAGGGCCTATCATGGCTACACCTTC. It yields the protein CASSQDRAYHGYTF. The V and J genes are TRBV7-2 and TRBJ1-2; TRBD1 aligns across 8 bases. In germline, CDR1 is SGHTA, CDR2 FQGNSA. The CDR3 runs 14 residues. The trim removed 5 bases at V and 6 bases at J, leaving 8 bases unmatched.

This clonotype came up many times. The rearrangement joins TRBV7-8 to TRBJ2-1; 12 bases fit TRBD2. V shed 5 bases, J shed 8 bases, and the junction held 10 bases outside the gene matches. The CDR3 has 16 residues. The germline CDR1 and CDR2 sequences are SGHVS and FQNEAQ. CDR3 nucleotide sequence: TGTGCCAGCAGCGTGTCTAGCGGGAGGGCCTGGGATGAGCAGTTCTTC. Protein product: CASSVSSGRAWDEQFF.

This clonotype occurred many times. The V and J genes are TRBV7-2 and TRBJ2-6; no firm D call. V lost 6 bases and J 0 bases, leaving 9 bases between the germline ends. The CDR3 is made up of 15 amino acids. Germline loops: CDR1 SGHTA, CDR2 FQGNSA. CDR3 sequence (DNA): TGTGCCAGCAGTTCGCGACTCTCTGGGGCCAACGTCCTGACTTTC. This sequence encodes CASSSRLSGANVLTF.

This clonotype was detected ten times or more. The chain joins TRBV11-2 to TRBJ2-3, with a possible D match to TRBD2 (6 bases). The germline V and J ends were trimmed by 5 bases and 2 bases, with 14 bases remaining between them. This CDR3 region has 15 residues. The V gene's germline CDR1 is SGHAT and CDR2 FQNNGV. The CDR3 DNA reads TGTGCCAGCAGCACCCTGGCGGGGATCACAGATACGCAGTATTTT. Translating it yields CASSTLAGITDTQYF. The variable domain in full, with the rest retrieved from reference TRBV11-2 and TRBJ2-3, is EAGVAQSPRYKIIEKRQSVAFWCNPISGHATLYWYQQILGQGPKLLIQFQNNGVVDDSQLPKDRFSAERLKGVDSTLKIQPAKLEDSAVYLCASSTLAGITDTQYFGPGTRLTVL.

This clonotype occurred many times. The gene calls are TRBV7-8 and TRBJ1-6, with 10 positions matching TRBD1. CDR1 is SGHVS, CDR2 FQNEAQ, per germline. The length of the CDR3 is 14 residues. J gave up 11 bases and V 4 bases, and 5 bases lay outside the gene matches. The CDR3 DNA sequence: TGTGCCAGCAGCTACGGGACAGGGGCAGCACCCCTCCACTTT. Protein: CASSYGTGAAPLHF.

This clonotype was seen a few times. This sequence joins TRBV5-6 and TRBJ1-5; D call uncertain. The V end lost 4 bases, the J end lost 1 base, and 15 bases lay between the germline ends. From germline, CDR1 is SGHDT and CDR2 YYEEEE. The CDR3 is made up of 16 amino acids. The CDR3 loop reads CASSKLFSESNQPQHF. CDR3 DNA: TGTGCCAGCAGCAAATTGTTTTCAGAAAGCAATCAGCCCCAGCATTTT.

This chain uses TRBV4-3 with TRBJ2-1, with TRBD2 as a possible D gene (7 bases). There are 16 residues in the CDR3. Germline V gene lookup returns CDR1 LGHNA and CDR2 YSLEER. V was cut by 1 base and J by 2 bases, with 12 bases left in between. The CDR3 loop is CASSQGRGGPYNEQFF. In DNA form, the CDR3 reads TGCGCCAGCAGCCAAGGCAGGGGAGGGCCCTACAATGAGCAGTTCTTC.

This clonotype turned up a few times. The DNA of the CDR3 is TGTGCCAGCAGTGAATCCGCGGGGGGTCGTACCGGCACAGATACGCAGTATTTT. As protein: CASSESAGGRTGTDTQYF. V and J are TRBV25-1 and TRBJ2-3, with 8 bases matching TRBD2. The germline CDR1 and CDR2 sequences are MGHDK and SYGVNS. The CDR3 loop spans 18 amino acids. The J segment lost 1 base and the V segment lost 1 base, leaving 10 bases of the junction unmatched. Looking up the rest from reference TRBV25-1 and TRBJ2-3 gives the full variable domain: EADIYQTPRYLVIGTGKKITLECSQTMGHDKMYWYQQDPGMELHLIHYSYGVNSTEKGDLSSESTVSRIRTEHFPLTLESARPSHTSQYLCASSESAGGRTGTDTQYFGPGTRLTVL.

This clonotype was detected ten times or more. The chain couples TRBV7-9 to TRBJ2-3; D might be TRBD1 (6 bases). Trimming shortened V by 5 bases and J by 2 bases, and 14 bases separated the two germline ends. Per germline, CDR1 SEHNR and CDR2 FQNEAQ (reference sequence). The CDR3 consists of 15 residues. The chain's CDR3 is CASSDRTENTDTQYF. The CDR3 region has the DNA TGTGCCAGCAGCGACAGGACAGAGAACACAGATACGCAGTATTTT.

This clonotype came up a few times. The genes are TRBV2 and TRBJ2-3; TRBD2 aligns across 9 bases. V lost 6 bases to trimming and J lost 3 bases; unmatched junction nucleotides: 4. CDR1 SNHLY and CDR2 FYNNEI come from the germline V gene. The CDR3 is 14 residues long. The CDR3 reads CASRPGLATDTQYF. The CDR3 nucleotides read TGTGCCAGCAGGCCGGGACTAGCAACAGATACGCAGTATTTT. Based on the CDR3 plus reference TRBV2 and TRBJ2-3, the full variable domain is EPEVTQTPSHQVTQMGQEVILRCVPISNHLYFYWYRQILGQKVEFLVSFYNNEISEKSEIFDDQFSVERPDGSNFTLKIRSTKLEDSAMYFCASRPGLATDTQYFGPGTRLTVL.

CDR3 loop: CASRGARRTRSSYEQYF. CDR3 coding DNA: TGTGCCAGCAGGGGGGCGCGGCGGACAAGGAGCTCCTACGAGCAGTACTTC. J is TRBJ2-7 and V is TRBV6-2 or TRBV6-3; the D gene is possibly TRBD1 (6 bases). V was cut by 6 bases and J by 0 bases, with 21 bases left in between. CDR3 length: 17 residues. Germline CDR1 MNHEY, CDR2 SVGEGT.

This clonotype appeared many times. The V gene is TRBV7-2, the J gene TRBJ2-3, with a tentative D call TRBD1 (6 bases). This CDR3 comprises 14 residues. CDR1 and CDR2 from the germline V gene are SGHTA and FQGNSA. The ends were cut back, 5 bases at V and 0 bases at J, with 9 bases in the middle. CDR3 coding DNA: TGTGCCAGCAGCCCCACAGGGAGCACAGATACGCAGTATTTT. Protein product: CASSPTGSTDTQYF.

The J gene is TRBJ1-5, the V gene TRBV29-1; D gene unclear. The CDR3 sequence is 11 residues long. CDR1 SQVTM and CDR2 ANQGSEA come from the germline V gene. Trimming removed 4 bases at V and 4 bases at J, with 5 bases between. Here the CDR3 DNA reads TGCAGCGTTGGAGGGAATCAGCCCCAGCATTTT. Translation: CSVGGNQPQHF.

This clonotype came up a few times. The J gene is TRBJ2-6, the V gene TRBV20-1; possibly TRBD1 for D (5 bases). The V gene lost 6 bases and the J gene lost 2 bases, with 8 bases spanning the gap. Per the germline V gene, CDR1 is DFQATT and CDR2 is SNEGSKA (reference sequence). CDR3 length: 13 residues. In DNA form, the CDR3 reads TGCAGTGCAGGGGCGCCTGGGGCCAACGTCCTGACTTTC. This translates into CSAGAPGANVLTF.

This clonotype occurred many times. The chain employs TRBV4-3 and TRBJ1-2; 7 bases align to TRBD1. The CDR3 length is 17 residues. CDR1 is LGHNA and CDR2 is YSLEER in the germline V gene. Trimming took 4 bases from V and 5 from J; bases not matched to a gene: 16. CDR3 sequence reads: CASSPGQEIRGWYGYTF. The CDR3 nucleotides read TGCGCCAGCAGCCCTGGACAGGAGATTCGCGGGTGGTATGGCTACACCTTC.

At least ten counts were recorded for this clonotype. This sequence joins TRBV15 and TRBJ1-2, with TRBD1 matching 9 bases. Germline lookup yields CDR1 LNHNV and CDR2 YYDKDF (reference sequence). The CDR3 sequence is 14 residues long. Trimming removed 2 bases from V and 9 bases from J; junction bases left unmatched: 7. The CDR3 nucleotides read TGTGCCACCAGCAGATACGCCGGGACAGGGAGCTACACCTTC. Its translation: CATSRYAGTGSYTF.

The chain recombines TRBV11-2 with TRBJ2-5, with D maybe TRBD1 (5 bases). This CDR3 spans 21 amino acids. The V and J ends lost 5 bases and 0 bases respectively, with 31 bases between them. Looked up from germline, CDR1 is SGHAT and CDR2 is FQNNGV. The CDR3 is CASSPKGVLVLQSPYQETQYF. The CDR3 DNA sequence: TGTGCCAGCAGCCCAAAAGGGGTGCTAGTTTTACAATCACCGTACCAAGAGACCCAGTACTTC.

This clonotype was seen only a few times. This chain joins TRBV5-1 and TRBJ2-7; D may correspond to TRBD1 or TRBD2 (5 bases each). Trimming took off 0 bases at V and 4 bases at J, with 11 bases between the two ends. Germline CDR1 is SGHRS and CDR2 is YFSETQ. There are 14 residues in the CDR3. The CDR3 reads CASSLVSREYEQYF. The CDR3 bases are TGCGCCAGCAGCTTGGTGTCCAGGGAGTACGAGCAGTACTTC. Full variable domain (rest looked up from reference TRBV5-1 and TRBJ2-7): KAGVTQTPRYLIKTRGQQVTLSCSPISGHRSVSWYQQTPGQGLQFLFEYFSETQRNKGNFPGRFSGRQFSNSRSEMNVSTLELGDSALYLCASSLVSREYEQYFGPGTRLTVT.

The rearrangement links TRBV5-6 to TRBJ1-1, with 10 positions matching TRBD1. The V gene's germline CDR1 is SGHDT and CDR2 YYEEEE. This CDR3 has 15 amino acids. The V and J ends lost 3 bases and 2 bases, in that order; junction bases with no gene match: 4. The CDR3 protein is CASSWRTGGNTEAFF. CDR3 coding DNA: TGTGCCAGCAGCTGGAGGACAGGGGGAAACACTGAAGCTTTCTTT. Filled out from reference TRBV5-6 and TRBJ1-1, the complete variable domain reads DAGVTQSPTHLIKTRGQQVTLRCSPKSGHDTVSWYQQALGQGPQFIFQYYEEEERQRGNFPDRFSGHQFPNYSSELNVNALLLGDSALYLCASSWRTGGNTEAFFGQGTRLTVV.

This chain links TRBV7-9 with TRBJ2-3, with 8 bases identical to TRBD1. The CDR3 totals 14 residues. V lost 9 bases to trimming and J lost 3 bases; unmatched junction nucleotides: 8. Germline assignment: CDR1 SEHNR and CDR2 FQNEAQ (reference sequence). The CDR3 DNA reads TGTGCCAGTCCTCCGGGACAGGAGACAGATACGCAGTATTTT. It specifies CASPPGQETDTQYF.

This clonotype was seen ten or more times. The chain uses TRBV12-5 and TRBJ1-2; tentative D call: TRBD1 (5 bases). Germline CDR1 is LGHNT and CDR2 is FRNRAP. Deletions cut 4 bases from V and 1 base from J, with 19 bases between. This CDR3 is built from 17 residues. The CDR3 region has the DNA TGTGCTAGTGGTTCCGCGGACATCTACCCCTTTAACTATGGCTACACCTTC. Translated, it gives CASGSADIYPFNYGYTF.

The rearrangement joins TRBV2 to TRBJ2-5; no clear D gene. V lost 2 bases to trimming and J lost 2 bases, with 12 bases between them. Per the germline V gene, CDR1 is SNHLY and CDR2 is FYNNEI. The CDR3 sequence is 15 residues long. CDR3 in amino acids: CASSENTPRQETQYF. The CDR3 DNA sequence: TGTGCCAGCAGTGAAAATACTCCCAGGCAAGAGACCCAGTACTTC.